The 24 T cell receptor beta chains presented below share a single source sample, sequenced in a study of T-cell reconstitution after alpha-beta-depleted transplantation in children. Unique molecular identifiers featured in how the TCRbeta library was prepared. TCRdb passed the PCR reads through MiXCR, listing each CDR3 protein once. The repertoire holds about 610,000 distinct CDR3 sequences, with about 10% as singletons. The sequencing used PBMCs from the stem cell graft donor, collected from the stem cell graft. These receptors were collected from a human donor who donated a stem cell graft to a child with acute myeloid leukemia.

In its sample, this clonotype was seen a few times. The rearrangement joins TRBV7-2 to TRBJ2-2, with TRBD2 matching over 12 bases. V gave up 5 bases and J gave up 3 bases; unmatched junction bases: 7. Germline-derived CDR1 and CDR2 are SGHTA and FQGNSA. CDR3 size: 17 residues. CDR3 amino acids: CASSQGTSGYHTGELFF. CDR3 nucleotides: TGTGCCAGCAGCCAAGGGACTAGCGGGTATCACACCGGGGAGCTGTTTTTT.

In its sample, this clonotype was seen a few times. V gene TRBV18 combines with J gene TRBJ2-5; 7 bases are shared with TRBD1. CDR3 length: 13 amino acids. Trimming cost V 0 bases and J 5 bases; bases outside gene matches: 0. Germline CDR1 KGHSH, CDR2 LQKENI. The CDR3 protein is CASSPPTGETQYF. The CDR3 coding sequence is TGTGCCAGCTCACCACCGACAGGGGAGACCCAGTACTTC. The full variable domain, its missing parts supplied by reference TRBV18 and TRBJ2-5, is NAGVMQNPRHLVRRRGQEARLRCSPMKGHSHVYWYRQLPEEGLKFMVYLQKENIIDESGMPKERFSAEFPKEGPSILRIQQVVRGDSAAYFCASSPPTGETQYFGPGTRLLVL.

The table lists this clonotype with a few counts. The V and J genes are TRBV10-3 and TRBJ2-2; the match to TRBD2 covers 10 bases. The J segment lost 5 bases and the V segment lost 3 bases, leaving 6 bases of the junction unmatched. The CDR3 extends over 16 amino acids. Germline V gene sequence: CDR1 ENHRY, CDR2 SYGVKD. Here the CDR3 DNA reads TGTGCCATCAGTGATATAGCGGGAGGAGGGACCGGGGAGCTGTTTTTT. Protein product: CAISDIAGGGTGELFF.

This clonotype has a handful of counts. This chain joins TRBV9 and TRBJ2-6; no definite D call. The CDR3 has 16 amino acids. V was clipped by 4 bases and J by 0 bases, with 11 bases between them. From germline, CDR1 is SGDLS and CDR2 YYNGEE. For the CDR3, the DNA is TGTGCCAGCAGCCCCCGGGTCCTCTCTGGGGCCAACGTCCTGACTTTC. It specifies CASSPRVLSGANVLTF.

This clonotype was seen only a few times. The chain couples TRBV27 to TRBJ2-6; D possibly corresponds to TRBD2 (5 bases). Germline CDR1 and CDR2: MNHEY and SMNVEV (reference sequence). This CDR3 has 15 amino acids. V lost 4 bases and J 9 bases, leaving 16 bases between the germline ends. The CDR3 sequence is CASSSPREMDNVLTF. The DNA of the CDR3 is TGTGCCAGCAGTTCCCCGAGGGAGATGGACAACGTCCTGACTTTC.

This clonotype was seen a single time. The chain carries TRBV28 and TRBJ2-1, with TRBD2 matching 9 bases. Per the germline V gene, CDR1 is MDHEN and CDR2 is SYDVKM. V gave up 1 base and J gave up 4 bases; unmatched junction bases: 5. The CDR3 contains 16 residues. In DNA form, the CDR3 reads TGTGCCAGCAGTTTATCGGCGGGAGGGTTATACAATGAGCAGTTCTTC. This translates into CASSLSAGGLYNEQFF.

This clonotype was seen a few times. This chain links TRBV5-1 with TRBJ1-3; no definite D call. The germline V gene encodes CDR1 SGHRS and CDR2 YFSETQ. Deletions cut 5 bases from V and 4 bases from J, with 16 bases between. CDR3 length: 15 amino acids. CDR3 sequence: CASRPSPSRGNTIYF. CDR3 in DNA: TGCGCCAGCAGGCCAAGTCCCAGCAGGGGAAACACCATATATTTT.

This clonotype was picked up a small number of times. The genes are TRBV5-1 and TRBJ2-7, with 8 bases aligning to TRBD2. CDR1 SGHRS and CDR2 YFSETQ come from the germline V gene. J was trimmed by 7 bases and V by 4 bases; bases with no gene match: 13. There are 15 residues in the CDR3. CDR3 nucleotides: TGCGCCAGCAGCCCGGGACTAGTCAGTGTAAGAGAGCAGTACTTC. This encodes CASSPGLVSVREQYF.

This clonotype has a handful of counts. The V gene is TRBV10-3, the J gene TRBJ1-2, with a tentative D call TRBD1 (5 bases). This CDR3 is built from 14 residues. CDR1 ENHRY and CDR2 SYGVKD come from the germline V gene. V lost 2 bases, J lost 3 bases, and 10 bases lay in between. The CDR3 DNA sequence: TGTGCCATCAGTGAGAGGGGAACCTACTATGGCTACACCTTC. Protein product: CAISERGTYYGYTF.

Only a few counts were recorded for this clonotype. The chain uses TRBV20-1 and TRBJ2-7; tentatively, D is TRBD2 (6 bases). Between the trimmed V and J ends, which lost 0 bases and 3 bases, there was a span of 12 bases. In germline, CDR1 is DFQATT, CDR2 SNEGSKA (reference sequence). The CDR3 has 14 residues. CDR3 bases: TGCAGTGCTAGAGAGGGGACTGCCCGCTACGAGCAGTACTTC. Amino acids: CSAREGTARYEQYF.

This rearrangement joins TRBV28 to TRBJ2-1, with 14 bases matching TRBD2. With V trimmed by 4 bases and J by 9 bases, 5 bases remained unmatched. This CDR3 is built from 15 residues. CDR1 is MDHEN and CDR2 is SYDVKM in the germline V gene. CDR3 residues: CASSSGTSGSIEQFF. The DNA for the CDR3 is TGTGCCAGCAGTTCCGGGACTAGCGGGAGTATTGAGCAGTTCTTC.

This clonotype was picked up a small number of times. The chain uses TRBV6-1 and TRBJ2-1; 12 bases are a match to TRBD1. Trimming at V came to 10 bases and at J to 8 bases, leaving 9 bases not matched to a gene. Germline lookup yields CDR1 MNHNS and CDR2 SASEGT. The CDR3 sequence is 14 residues long. The CDR3 region is CATDIGTGGYEQFF. The CDR3, as DNA: TGTGCCACTGACATCGGGACAGGGGGCTATGAGCAGTTCTTC.

This clonotype was seen at least ten times. The chain joins TRBV12-3 or TRBV12-4 to TRBJ2-1; D not certain. V was pared by 7 bases and J by 3 bases, with 16 bases between. The CDR3 totals 15 residues. CDR3 DNA: TGTGCCAGCACCGTGGATTCCGGGTACTACAATGAGCAGTTCTTC. Translating gives CASTVDSGYYNEQFF.

Points on this clonotype: This may arise from a read error, as a much more abundant clone is one base away. The genes are TRBV30 and TRBJ2-1; maybe TRBD2 (5 bases). This CDR3 has 12 amino acids. The germline CDR1 and CDR2 sequences are GTSNPN and SVGIG (reference sequence). CDR3 bases: TGTGCCTGGAGTTGGACTCACAATGAGCAGGTCTTC. It yields the protein CAWSWTHNEQVF.

The chain couples TRBV2 to TRBJ2-1; maybe TRBD2 (6 bases). The CDR3 runs 15 residues. Germline V lookup: CDR1 SNHLY, CDR2 FYNNEI. The V end was cut by 0 bases, the J end by 9 bases, with 15 bases between. The CDR3 DNA sequence: TGTGCCAGCAGTGAAGCGCGGGCGGGGCACGGTGAGCAGTTCTTC. Translation: CASSEARAGHGEQFF. The variable domain in full, with the rest retrieved from reference TRBV2 and TRBJ2-1, is EPEVTQTPSHQVTQMGQEVILRCVPISNHLYFYWYRQILGQKVEFLVSFYNNEISEKSEIFDDQFSVERPDGSNFTLKIRSTKLEDSAMYFCASSEARAGHGEQFFGPGTRLTVL.

This clonotype was seen many times. This chain connects TRBV15 to TRBJ1-1; D might be TRBD1 (6 bases). Germline V CDR1 and CDR2: LNHNV, YYDKDF (reference sequence). The CDR3 spans 18 residues. V lost 5 bases and J lost 1, with 23 bases in between. The chain's CDR3 is CATSASSQGQGTNTEAFF. The CDR3 region has the DNA TGTGCCACCAGCGCCTCGTCCCAGGGCCAGGGGACGAACACTGAAGCTTTCTTT.

This clonotype was observed at least ten times. The V call is TRBV29-1, the J call TRBJ2-3; no clear D. In germline, CDR1 is SQVTM, CDR2 ANQGSEA. V lost 6 bases, J lost 3 bases, and 10 bases lay in between. CDR3 length equals 12 residues. This chain's CDR3 is CSVNDGTDTQYF. Written as DNA, the CDR3 is TGCAGCGTGAATGACGGTACAGATACGCAGTATTTT.

This clonotype was found a few times. V and J are TRBV6-1 and TRBJ2-3, with 7 positions matching TRBD2. Per the germline V gene, CDR1 is MNHNS and CDR2 is SASEGT. Trimming took 6 bases from V and 6 from J; bases not matched to a gene: 15. The CDR3 has 16 residues. The CDR3 DNA reads as TGTGCCAGCAGAAGCCCTGGGACTATGCAAGGTGATACGCAGTATTTT. This sequence encodes CASRSPGTMQGDTQYF.

The V and J genes are TRBV10-3 and TRBJ1-1; D possibly corresponds to TRBD1 (5 bases). Trimming took off 1 base at V and 4 bases at J, with 10 bases between the two ends. The CDR3 has 14 amino acids. Germline CDR1 reads ENHRY; CDR2 reads SYGVKD. The CDR3 spells CAISEFQGSTEAFF. The CDR3 DNA follows: TGTGCCATCAGTGAGTTTCAGGGATCCACTGAAGCTTTCTTT.

This rearrangement joins TRBV7-8 to TRBJ2-7; D is perhaps TRBD2 (6 bases). CDR1 and CDR2 from the germline V gene are SGHVS and FQNEAQ. Trimming stripped 3 bases from V and 3 bases from J, with 24 bases between. The CDR3 consists of 18 residues. For the CDR3, the DNA is TGTGCCAGCAGCTTGGGAGCTACCCGGGACTCGATACACTACGAGCAGTACTTC. Protein sequence: CASSLGATRDSIHYEQYF.

This clonotype has a count of ten or more. The CDR3 DNA sequence: TGCGCCAGCAGCCAAGATGGCAGGGGCTACGAGCAGTACTTC. Amino acid sequence: CASSQDGRGYEQYF. V is TRBV4-3 and J is TRBJ2-7, with a possible D match to TRBD1 (6 bases). V lost 0 bases to trimming and J lost 3 bases, with 9 bases between them. The CDR3 is 14 residues long. Looked up from germline, CDR1 is LGHNA and CDR2 is YSLEER.

This clonotype was recorded at least ten times. At one boundary the junction diverges from the germline segment, which might be a read error. The chain couples TRBV5-4 to TRBJ2-5, with 10 bases lining up with TRBD2. The length of the CDR3 is 12 residues. Per the germline V gene, CDR1 is SGHNT and CDR2 is YYREEE (reference sequence). The CDR3 region is CASSLKGTSACF. Here the CDR3 DNA reads TGTGCCAGCAGCTTAAAAGGGACTAGCGCGTGCTTC.

The chain carries TRBV20-1 and TRBJ1-1, with D maybe TRBD1 (6 bases). The CDR3 is 12 amino acids. V gave up 3 bases and J gave up 8 bases, with 13 bases separating them. Germline values: CDR1 DFQATT, CDR2 SNEGSKA (reference sequence). In DNA form, the CDR3 reads TGCAGTGCTAGCTATGGACAGTCAGAAGCTTTCTTT. Translating gives CSASYGQSEAFF.

This clonotype was seen more than once but under ten times. V is TRBV7-2 and J is TRBJ1-4, with TRBD1 identical over 8 bases. V lost 0 bases and J lost 6; bases outside the gene matches: 3. Germline CDR1 SGHTA, CDR2 FQGNSA. The CDR3 runs to 15 residues. The DNA of the CDR3 is TGTGCCAGCAGCTTAGCCCAGGGGGCTGATGAAAAACTGTTTTTT. It specifies CASSLAQGADEKLFF.